This entry lists 14 T cell receptor beta chains sequenced from one sample in a study of regulatory T cells in long-lasting Graves disease. iRepertoire HTBI primers and Arm-PCR of CDR3 regions built TCR beta libraries. Via MiXCR, TCRdb re-called the multiplex PCR reads, giving one row per CDR3 protein. The sample shows hundreds of thousands of distinct CDR3 sequences, roughly a sixth of them seen only once. Time point here: newly diagnosed GD, antithyroid drugs for less than 3 months. From PBMCs, RNA was extracted and then used to make the TCR library. The material was peripheral blood mononuclear cells (PBMCs), obtained at new diagnosis, from a patient treated with antithyroid drugs. These receptors originate from a female donor with Graves disease.

Comments on this clonotype: A read error is possible here, since a much larger clone lies one base away. This sequence joins TRBV20-1 and TRBJ1-2, with 9 bases identical to TRBD1. The V and J ends lost 1 base and 8 bases, in that order; junction bases with no gene match: 8. CDR3 length: 14 residues. CDR1 DFQATT and CDR2 SNEGSKA come from the germline V gene (reference sequence). CDR3 nucleotide sequence: TGCAGTGCTAGAGCGACAGGGGGTTGGGAGGGCTACACCTTC. Translated, it gives CSARATGGWEGYTF.

The chain employs TRBV6-2 or TRBV6-3 and TRBJ2-5; 10 positions agree with TRBD1. The tail of the sequence fits TRBJ2-1 better, so the J call may be wrong. CDR3 length equals 15 residues. Germline V gives CDR1 MNHEY, CDR2 SVGEGT. CDR3 residues: CASSKTGGASHEQFF. CDR3 bases: TGTGCCAGCAGCAAGACAGGGGGCGCTTCCCATGAGCAGTTCTTC.

The sample holds many counts of this clonotype. The rearrangement uses TRBV15 and TRBJ1-1, with D maybe TRBD1 (6 bases). CDR3 length equals 15 residues. Germline CDR1 and CDR2: LNHNV and YYDKDF (reference sequence). Trimming took 1 base from V and 4 from J, leaving 13 bases between them. The CDR3 loop is CATSRGSGGATEAFF. The CDR3 nucleotides are TGTGCCACCAGCAGAGGAAGTGGGGGGGCCACTGAAGCTTTCTTT.

This clonotype has just a few counts. The rearrangement uses TRBV2 and TRBJ1-5; perhaps TRBD1 as D (5 bases). V was cut by 8 bases and J by 3 bases, with 17 bases left in between. The CDR3 totals 15 residues. Germline assignment: CDR1 SNHLY and CDR2 FYNNEI. DNA of the CDR3: TGTGCCAGCGGCTCAAACTCGGGGCACAATCAGCCCCAGCATTTT. This translates into CASGSNSGHNQPQHF.

The CDR3 sequence is CASSYRGISNQPQHF. CDR3 coding DNA: TGTGCCAGCAGTTACCGCGGGATTAGCAATCAGCCCCAGCATTTT. V and J are TRBV6-9 and TRBJ1-5; no clear D. The CDR3 has 15 residues. The V end lost 3 bases, the J end lost 0 bases, and 9 bases lay between the germline ends. The germline gives CDR1 MNHGY, CDR2 SVAAGI.

This clonotype was counted ten times or more. V is TRBV4-1 and J is TRBJ2-7; either TRBD1 or TRBD2 may supply D (6 bases each). V was pared by 0 bases and J by 10 bases, with 16 bases between. The CDR3 has 14 residues. CDR1 and CDR2 from the germline V gene are MGHRA and YSYEKL. CDR3 nucleotide sequence: TGCGCCAGCAGCCAAGAACGCGACAGGAGGGTTCAGTACTTC. It yields the protein CASSQERDRRVQYF.

This clonotype was seen a few times. The chain recombines TRBV28 with TRBJ2-7; D ambiguous. Deletions cut 3 bases from V and 2 bases from J, with 5 bases between. From germline, CDR1 is MDHEN and CDR2 SYDVKM. This CDR3 contains 12 residues. Here the CDR3 DNA reads TGTGCCAGCAGTTTGCCCCCCTACGAGCAGTACTTC. Its translation: CASSLPPYEQYF.

This rearrangement joins TRBV7-9 to TRBJ2-7; D ambiguous. The germline CDR1 and CDR2 sequences are SEHNR and FQNEAQ (reference sequence). V was cut by 6 bases and J by 2 bases, with 11 bases left in between. The length of the CDR3 is 13 residues. CDR3 in DNA: TGTGCCAGCAGTCCGACCCAGACCTACGAGCAGTACTTC. Protein product: CASSPTQTYEQYF.

This clonotype was picked up many times. V gene TRBV13 combines with J gene TRBJ2-5; TRBD2 matches at 8 bases. Germline values: CDR1 PRHDT, CDR2 FYEKMQ (reference sequence). This CDR3 comprises 14 residues. Germline trimming cut 4 bases from V and 5 bases from J; bases unmatched to any gene: 6. The CDR3 reads CASSSRGEEETQYF. For the CDR3, the DNA is TGTGCCAGCAGCTCGCGGGGGGAGGAGGAGACCCAGTACTTC.

This clonotype was detected only a few times. The chain couples TRBV10-3 to TRBJ1-3; D gene unclear. The CDR3 has 13 residues. Trimming cost V 6 bases and J 2 bases, with 8 bases left between them. Germline values: CDR1 ENHRY, CDR2 SYGVKD. Here the CDR3 reads CAISPQPGNTIYF. CDR3 nucleotides: TGTGCCATCAGCCCTCAACCTGGAAACACCATATATTTT.

This clonotype came up a few times. The chain has TRBV29-1 and TRBJ2-4, with D perhaps TRBD1 or TRBD2 (5 bases each). The CDR3 covers 15 residues. Germline CDR1 and CDR2: SQVTM and ANQGSEA. Trimming shortened V by 3 bases and J by 9 bases, and 21 bases separated the two germline ends. CDR3 coding DNA: TGCAGCGTTGAGGGGGTGGCCCTTAGCCCGGGCATTCAGTACTTC. Amino acid sequence: CSVEGVALSPGIQYF.

Points on this clonotype: With a much larger clone just one base away, this may be a read error. The chain joins TRBV29-1 to TRBJ1-1, with D unresolved. Trimming shortened V by 4 bases and J by 3 bases, and 18 bases separated the two germline ends. Germline values: CDR1 SQVTM, CDR2 ANQGSEA. The CDR3 contains 15 residues. The CDR3 nucleotides read TGCAGCGTTGGAGAAGGTGGCCGGTCGGACACTGAAGCTTTCTTT. Its translation: CSVGEGGRSDTEAFF.

This clonotype was seen ten or more times. V and J are TRBV3-1 and TRBJ1-2, with 8 bases fitting TRBD1. This CDR3 region has 17 residues. CDR1 and CDR2 from the germline V gene are LGHDT and YNNKEL (reference sequence). The J segment lost 7 bases and the V segment lost 2 bases, leaving 15 bases of the junction unmatched. CDR3 residues: CASSQTRQGARSRGYTF. CDR3 nucleotides: TGTGCCAGCAGCCAAACGAGGCAGGGGGCACGGTCGCGTGGCTACACCTTC.

For this clonotype: This may come from a read error, since a much larger clone is one base off. The chain couples TRBV27 to TRBJ2-4; D remains unclear. The germline V gene has CDR1 MNHEY and CDR2 SMNVEV (reference sequence). CDR3 size: 11 residues. Written as DNA, the CDR3 is TGTGCCAGCAGTTCGAAAAACACTCAGTACTTC. This sequence encodes CASSSKNTQYF.